One and the same sample provided the 14 T cell receptor beta chains below, sequenced in a study of neurological immune-mediated disorders. Indicated time point: longitudinal time-point 2. TCRdb itself ran the 5' RACE reads through MiXCR, one entry per CDR3 protein. The sample contains around 90,000 distinct CDR3 sequences, 13% of which appear only once. The sequenced sample consisted of PBMCs. These receptors originate from a female donor with HTLV-1-associated myelopathy (HAM/TSP).

The V call is TRBV7-2, the J call TRBJ1-2, with 8 bases identical to TRBD1. The V and J ends lost 5 bases and 3 bases, in that order; junction bases with no gene match: 8. The CDR3 sequence is 15 residues long. Per the germline V gene, CDR1 is SGHTA and CDR2 is FQGNSA. CDR3 residues: CASSQGAGGHYGYTF. The CDR3 bases are TGTGCCAGCAGCCAAGGGGCAGGGGGCCACTATGGCTACACCTTC.

In this sample, this clonotype turned up many times. This sequence joins TRBV20-1 and TRBJ2-5; 11 bases line up with TRBD2. CDR3 length equals 16 residues. In germline, CDR1 is DFQATT, CDR2 SNEGSKA (reference sequence). The V and J ends lost 5 bases and 5 bases, in that order; junction bases with no gene match: 13. CDR3 nucleotide sequence: TGCAGTGCTCACGGCCTTAGCGGGGGGGCCTACGAGACCCAGTACTTC. Encoded protein: CSAHGLSGGAYETQYF.

This clonotype showed up many times. The CDR3 spells CASSTPTSGGPDHQETQYF. Written as DNA, the CDR3 is TGTGCCAGCAGCACCCCGACTAGCGGGGGGCCCGACCATCAAGAGACCCAGTACTTC. The J gene is TRBJ2-5, the V gene TRBV21-1; the D segment call TRBD2 is taken from the table without a DNA check. TRBV21-1 counts as a pseudogene. CDR3 length equals 19 residues.

At least ten counts were recorded for this clonotype. This rearrangement joins TRBV7-2 to TRBJ2-7, with 8 bases identical to TRBD1. CDR3 length: 15 amino acids. Germline CDR1 SGHTA, CDR2 FQGNSA. The V gene end was trimmed by 5 bases and the J gene end by 0 bases; junction bases not matched to a gene: 6. The CDR3 loop reads CASSLQGAHSYEQYF. In nucleotides, the CDR3 is TGTGCCAGCAGCCTGCAGGGGGCCCACTCCTACGAGCAGTACTTC.

This clonotype was counted at least ten times. This sequence joins TRBV11-3 and TRBJ2-2, with D hard to call. This CDR3 spans 15 amino acids. Trimming pared 5 bases from V and 1 base from J, leaving 11 bases between. Germline V gene data show CDR1 as SGHNT and CDR2 as YENEEA. This CDR3 is CASSKFFKNTGELFF. In DNA, the CDR3 is TGTGCCAGCAGCAAATTTTTTAAGAACACCGGGGAGCTGTTTTTT.

This clonotype is a singleton in its sample. Possible read error: a much larger clone is one base away. The chain is built from TRBV12-3 or TRBV12-4 and TRBJ2-3; D is possibly TRBD1 (6 bases). The V and J ends lost 3 bases and 5 bases respectively, with 12 bases between them. The CDR3 has 14 residues. The CDR3, as DNA: TGTGCCAGCAGTTTCAGGGGAGCCAGAGATACGCAGTATTTT. Residues: CASSFRGARDTQYF.

There are a few counts of this clonotype. The gene calls are TRBV19 and TRBJ2-1; D is unresolved. The CDR3 consists of 13 residues. In germline, CDR1 is LNHDA, CDR2 SQIVND (reference sequence). V was pared by 3 bases and J by 3 bases, with 6 bases between. The CDR3 spells CASSMAVYNEQFF. Written as DNA, the CDR3 is TGTGCCAGTAGTATGGCCGTCTACAATGAGCAGTTCTTC.

The table lists this clonotype with many counts. V and J are TRBV6-5 and TRBJ2-7; D assignment may be TRBD1 or TRBD2 (7 bases each). Germline assignment: CDR1 MNHEY and CDR2 SVGAGI. The CDR3 length is 15 residues. Deletions cut 3 bases from V and 5 bases from J, with 17 bases between. The CDR3 coding sequence is TGTGCCAGCAGTTATCAGGGAGGGGGCTTCAACGAGCAGTACTTC. This sequence encodes CASSYQGGGFNEQYF.

This clonotype was counted at least ten times. This chain uses TRBV10-2 with TRBJ2-1; D unresolved. The CDR3 is made up of 12 amino acids. CDR1 is WSHSY and CDR2 is SAAADI in the germline V gene. V lost 5 bases and J 13 bases, leaving 15 bases between the germline ends. CDR3 protein: CASSSGSSYQFF. In nucleotides, the CDR3 is TGCGCCAGCAGTTCCGGATCGAGTTATCAGTTCTTC.

This clonotype was observed at least ten times. The chain links TRBV20-1 to TRBJ2-3, with TRBD2 identical over 12 bases. This CDR3 has 18 amino acids. V lost 5 bases, J lost 5 bases, and 17 bases stayed unmatched. From germline, CDR1 is DFQATT and CDR2 SNEGSKA (reference sequence). The CDR3 reads CSARPGILAGGPGDTQYF. The CDR3 DNA reads as TGCAGTGCTCGCCCGGGGATCCTAGCGGGGGGGCCGGGAGATACGCAGTATTTT.

This clonotype was found many times. The chain joins TRBV10-3 to TRBJ2-5, with 12 bases fitting TRBD2. Germline V gene data show CDR1 as ENHRY and CDR2 as SYGVKD. V shed 8 bases and J 2 bases; nucleotides not matched to a gene: 3. CDR3 length: 14 amino acids. This CDR3 is CAIGTSGWQETQYF. CDR3 sequence (DNA): TGTGCCATCGGGACTAGCGGGTGGCAAGAGACCCAGTACTTC.

This chain joins TRBV28 and TRBJ1-5, with D maybe TRBD1 (5 bases). The length of the CDR3 is 16 residues. CDR1 and CDR2 (germline): MDHEN, SYDVKM. The V and J ends lost 6 bases and 10 bases respectively, with 25 bases between them. The CDR3 nucleotides are TGTGCCAGCAGGAAAAGGGGCGGGGCAACCCTCGGCCCCCAGCATTTT. Its protein is CASRKRGGATLGPQHF. The complete variable domain, with remaining parts taken from reference TRBV28 and TRBJ1-5, reads DVKVTQSSRYLVKRTGEKVFLECVQDMDHENMFWYRQDPGLGLRLIYFSYDVKMKEKGDIPEGYSVSREKKERFSLILESASTNQTSMYLCASRKRGGATLGPQHFGDGTRLSIL.

This clonotype was seen at least ten times. The gene calls are TRBV18 and TRBJ2-7; tentatively, D is TRBD1 or TRBD2 (5 bases each). Trimming left V 5 bases short and J 7 bases short, with 18 bases between. CDR1 is KGHSH, CDR2 LQKENI, per germline. The CDR3 is made up of 14 amino acids. CDR3 residues: CASSSSVGTEEQYF. The CDR3 DNA follows: TGTGCCAGCTCATCATCTGTCGGGACGGAGGAGCAGTACTTC.

This chain uses TRBV20-1 with TRBJ2-7; 7 positions match TRBD1. Germline CDR1 is DFQATT and CDR2 is SNEGSKA (reference sequence). Trimming cost V 3 bases and J 0 bases; bases outside gene matches: 8. The CDR3 is 15 amino acids. This chain's CDR3 is CSASTVTGSSYEQYF. The CDR3 DNA is TGCAGTGCTAGTACTGTGACAGGGAGCTCCTACGAGCAGTACTTC.